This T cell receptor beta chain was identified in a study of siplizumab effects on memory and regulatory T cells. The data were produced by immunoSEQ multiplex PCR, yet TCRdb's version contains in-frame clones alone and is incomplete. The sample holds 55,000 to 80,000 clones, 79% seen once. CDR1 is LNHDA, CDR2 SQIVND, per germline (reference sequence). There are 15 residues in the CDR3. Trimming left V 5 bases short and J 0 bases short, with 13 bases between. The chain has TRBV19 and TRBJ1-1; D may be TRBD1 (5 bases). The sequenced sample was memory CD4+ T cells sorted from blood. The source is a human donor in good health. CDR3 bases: TGTGCCAGTAGTGTTAACAGGATTATGAACACTGAAGCTTTCTTT. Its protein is CASSVNRIMNTEAFF. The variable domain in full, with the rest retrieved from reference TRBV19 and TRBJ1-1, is DGGITQSPKYLFRKEGQNVTLSCEQNLNHDAMYWYRQDPGQGLRLIYYSQIVNDFQKGDIAEGYSVSREKKESFPLTVTSAQKNPTAFYLCASSVNRIMNTEAFFGQGTRLTVV.